These 18 T cell receptor beta chains were all obtained from the same sample, sequenced in a study of CD8+ T cells in alopecia areata. Treatment of the sample: oral pan-JAK inhibitor, 5-10 mg twice daily. Isolated RNA was reverse transcribed into cDNA used as the sequencing template. Assay used: immunoSEQ multiplex PCR; TCRdb lists only in-frame clones, some missing. The data hold under 250,000 clones, with approximately 67% observed a single time. The material was CD4+ T cells sorted from blood, obtained at week 44, from a patient treated with tofacitinib. Receptor source: a human donor with alopecia areata.

The chain couples TRBV18 to TRBJ2-2, with D hard to call. The CDR3 loop spans 13 amino acids. Trimming cost V 4 bases and J 5 bases, with 8 bases left between them. Per the germline V gene, CDR1 is KGHSH and CDR2 is LQKENI. The CDR3 DNA reads TGTGCCAGCTCACATGACCGAACCGGGGAGCTGTTTTTT. It is translated as CASSHDRTGELFF.

The genes are TRBV30 and TRBJ1-2; 7 bases line up with TRBD1. CDR1 is GTSNPN and CDR2 is SVGIG in the germline V gene (reference sequence). This CDR3 is built from 12 residues. Germline trimming cut 0 bases from V and 8 bases from J; bases unmatched to any gene: 3. DNA for the CDR3: TGTGCCTGGAGTGTATTGGGACAGGGCTACACCTTC. Translation gives CAWSVLGQGYTF.

This clone showed up just a few times. The chain links TRBV29-1 to TRBJ2-7, with 9 bases fitting TRBD1. The CDR3 covers 13 residues. After removal of 7 bases from V and 1 base from J, the junction contained 5 bases not matched to a gene. The germline V gene has CDR1 SQVTM and CDR2 ANQGSEA. CDR3 loop: CSAKDRGSYEQYF. The CDR3 region has the DNA TGCAGCGCTAAGGACAGGGGTTCCTACGAGCAGTACTTC.

V usage is TRBV30 and J usage is TRBJ2-6; D unclear. Trimming took off 8 bases at V and 4 bases at J, with 9 bases between the two ends. The CDR3 totals 12 residues. Germline CDR1 is GTSNPN and CDR2 is SVGIG (reference sequence). The CDR3 DNA is TGTGCCGGCCCTGGGGGGGCCAACGTCCTGACTTTC. Amino acids: CAGPGGANVLTF.

The rearrangement links TRBV27 to TRBJ1-2; D gene ambiguous. Trimming shortened V by 3 bases and J by 0 bases, and 11 bases separated the two germline ends. Per the germline V gene, CDR1 is MNHEY and CDR2 is SMNVEV (reference sequence). CDR3 length equals 15 residues. The CDR3 bases are TGTGCCAGCAGTTTGGTGTTGGGTTCTAACTATGGCTACACCTTC. Its protein is CASSLVLGSNYGYTF.

This clone occurred a few times. The V gene is TRBV7-2, the J gene TRBJ2-2; D ambiguous. Germline V gene data show CDR1 as SGHTA and CDR2 as FQGNSA. Deletions cut 1 base from V and 6 bases from J, with 9 bases between. This CDR3 spans 14 amino acids. CDR3: CASSLVVGPGELFF. The DNA for the CDR3 is TGTGCCAGCAGCTTAGTTGTTGGACCCGGGGAGCTGTTTTTT.

The chain is built from TRBV7-6 and TRBJ2-3, with 7 positions matching TRBD2. CDR1 and CDR2 from the germline V gene are SGHVS and FNYEAQ. V lost 1 base to trimming and J lost 4 bases; unmatched junction nucleotides: 5. The CDR3 sequence is 15 residues long. The CDR3, as DNA: TGTGCCAGCAGCTTAGGTCTAGCGGCCGCAGATACGCAGTATTTT. Encoded protein: CASSLGLAAADTQYF.

This clone is a singleton in its sample. This chain's CDR3 is CASSTGQDIQYF. CDR3 nucleotides: TGCGCCAGCAGCACCGGACAGGACATTCAGTACTTC. V is TRBV5-1 and J is TRBJ2-4, with 7 bases aligning to TRBD1. V shed 4 bases, J shed 8 bases, and the junction held 3 bases outside the gene matches. Germline values: CDR1 SGHRS, CDR2 YFSETQ. This CDR3 spans 12 amino acids. The variable domain in full, completed from reference TRBV5-1 and TRBJ2-4, reads KAGVTQTPRYLIKTRGQQVTLSCSPISGHRSVSWYQQTPGQGLQFLFEYFSETQRNKGNFPGRFSGRQFSNSRSEMNVSTLELGDSALYLCASSTGQDIQYFGAGTRLSVL.

V is TRBV7-2 and J is TRBJ2-7; D is perhaps TRBD1 or TRBD2 (5 bases each). V dropped 7 bases and J dropped 1 base, with 14 bases sitting between them. This CDR3 spans 14 amino acids. Germline-derived CDR1 and CDR2 are SGHTA and FQGNSA. In nucleotides, the CDR3 is TGTGCCAGCACCCTAGAATGGGGGTCCTACGAGCAGTACTTC. Protein: CASTLEWGSYEQYF.

This chain joins TRBV9 and TRBJ2-3; no definite D call. CDR1 SGDLS and CDR2 YYNGEE come from the germline V gene. V lost 0 bases to trimming and J lost 9 bases, with 14 bases between them. CDR3 length equals 14 residues. Written as DNA, the CDR3 is TGTGCCAGCAGCGTAGAGGATGGAGCTCTAACGCAGTATTTT. Protein: CASSVEDGALTQYF.

V and J are TRBV6-6 and TRBJ1-1, with D maybe TRBD1 (6 bases). Germline-derived CDR1 and CDR2 are MNHNY and SVGAGI (reference sequence). The CDR3 spans 12 residues. Trimming took off 6 bases at V and 8 bases at J, with 13 bases between the two ends. The CDR3 loop is CASSDDRTEAFF. The DNA for the CDR3 is TGTGCCAGCAGCGACGACAGGACCGAAGCTTTCTTT.

This rearrangement joins TRBV15 to TRBJ2-5, with a tentative D call TRBD2 (5 bases). This CDR3 has 10 residues. The V end lost 8 bases, the J end lost 5 bases, and 6 bases lay between the germline ends. CDR1 is LNHNV and CDR2 is YYDKDF in the germline V gene (reference sequence). The CDR3 nucleotides are TGTGCCACCTCGGGGGAGACCCAGTACTTC. Translation: CATSGETQYF.

This chain uses TRBV7-9 with TRBJ1-2, with D maybe TRBD1 (6 bases). The V gene's germline CDR1 is SEHNR and CDR2 FQNEAQ (reference sequence). V was cut by 10 bases and J by 4 bases, with 19 bases left in between. CDR3 length: 14 residues. The CDR3 sequence: CATEDSSWIYGYTF. CDR3 nucleotides: TGTGCCACCGAGGACAGTTCTTGGATCTATGGCTACACCTTC.

This sequence joins TRBV11-2 and TRBJ2-2; no definite D call. The CDR3 length is 15 residues. Trimming cost V 4 bases and J 2 bases, with 11 bases left between them. Germline CDR1 and CDR2: SGHAT and FQNNGV. The CDR3 DNA is TGTGCCAGCAGCTCTCGTGGTCTCAACACCGGGGAGCTGTTTTTT. Amino acids: CASSSRGLNTGELFF.

This chain uses TRBV14 with TRBJ2-5, with 9 bases lining up with TRBD2. This CDR3 spans 15 amino acids. Germline V lookup: CDR1 SGHDN, CDR2 FVKESK. V lost 6 bases to trimming and J lost 5 bases; unmatched junction nucleotides: 10. The CDR3 DNA reads as TGTGCCAGCAGGACCGGGACTAGCAATTCGGAGACCCAGTACTTC. This gives the protein CASRTGTSNSETQYF.

This chain links TRBV19 with TRBJ2-7; D is uncertain. This CDR3 region has 14 residues. CDR1 and CDR2 from the germline V gene are LNHDA and SQIVND (reference sequence). Deletions cut 4 bases from V and 3 bases from J, with 13 bases between. In nucleotides, the CDR3 is TGTGCCAGTAGTACTAGAGAGGCCAACTACGAGCAGTACTTC. This translates into CASSTREANYEQYF. Full variable domain (remainder filled in from reference TRBV19 and TRBJ2-7): DGGITQSPKYLFRKEGQNVTLSCEQNLNHDAMYWYRQDPGQGLRLIYYSQIVNDFQKGDIAEGYSVSREKKESFPLTVTSAQKNPTAFYLCASSTREANYEQYFGPGTRLTVT.

The rearrangement uses TRBV5-1 and TRBJ2-3, with D possibly TRBD2 on 7 matching bases. The germline V gene has CDR1 SGHRS and CDR2 YFSETQ. CDR3 length: 14 amino acids. V gave up 5 bases and J gave up 2 bases, with 12 bases separating them. This CDR3 reads CASSRGDYTDTQYF. The CDR3 bases are TGCGCCAGCAGTAGGGGGGACTACACAGATACGCAGTATTTT.

The chain combines TRBV11-2 with TRBJ1-4; D is uncertain. CDR1 is SGHAT, CDR2 FQNNGV, per germline. The V end was cut by 5 bases, the J end by 7 bases, with 17 bases between. The CDR3 extends over 15 amino acids. The CDR3, as DNA: TGTGCCAGCAGCCGAGGGTCGGCCCGTGGTGAAAAACTGTTTTTT. This sequence encodes CASSRGSARGEKLFF.